Reported below is one T cell receptor (beta chain). Its antigen is not known. Germline CDR1 is MNHEY and CDR2 is SVGAGI. V was cut by 2 bases and J by 5 bases, with 22 bases left in between. The CDR3 length is 17 residues. These data belong to a study of post-analysis software for immune sequencing data. Turning to the study itself: Included courses were relapsing-remitting and secondary progressive multiple sclerosis; progressive-relapsing multiple sclerosis was also included. Study results and caveats: In patients, about 5 TRBV segments were more frequent than in controls, with TRBV5-6, TRBV5-1 and TRBV20-1 among them. With F measure, samples from one preparation batch clustered together strongly. Controls showed significantly higher normalized Chao1 diversity than did multiple sclerosis patients.

Unique molecular identifiers featured in each of the TCR beta cDNA libraries. cDNA molecules numbering roughly 500,000 came from approximately 1 to 10 million T cells. MiXCR, applied by TCRdb to the PCR reads, yields one record per CDR3 protein. The table has hundreds of thousands of distinct CDR3 sequences, more than 30% seen once. This rearrangement joins TRBV6-5 to TRBJ2-7; possibly TRBD1 or TRBD2 for D (5 bases each). The receptor comes from a girl aged 2-10 years with multiple sclerosis. The sample consisted of blood. CDR3 in DNA: TGTGCCAGCAGTTACCGCCTCCGGGGCCCCTCCGTCCACGAGCAGTACTTC. Translating gives CASSYRLRGPSVHEQYF.